Shown below are 15 T cell receptor beta chains from a single sample sequenced in a study of early T cells in non-severe SARS-CoV-2 infection. TCRdb reprocessed the 5' RACE reads via MiXCR and lists one record per CDR3 protein. The data hold more than 35,000 distinct CDR3 sequences, with 3.5% to 4% observed a single time. Sequencing was carried out using whole blood. The receptors shown here come from an adult who was a healthcare worker with PCR-confirmed SARS-CoV-2 infection or an uninfected control (not recorded which).

The chain joins TRBV2 to TRBJ2-1; D is unresolved. Germline V gene lookup returns CDR1 SNHLY and CDR2 FYNNEI. The CDR3 sequence is 13 residues long. V lost 3 bases and J lost 12, with 15 bases in between. CDR3 sequence reads: CASSEVEMGAQFF. The CDR3 region has the DNA TGTGCCAGCAGTGAGGTAGAAATGGGCGCGCAGTTCTTC.

Many counts were recorded for this clonotype. The chain is built from TRBV7-2 and TRBJ2-2; weak D call: TRBD1 (6 bases). The V gene lost 3 bases and the J gene lost 6 bases, with 14 bases spanning the gap. This CDR3 comprises 15 residues. The germline CDR1 and CDR2 sequences are SGHTA and FQGNSA. The CDR3 protein is CASSFLQGLAGELFF. The CDR3 DNA reads TGTGCCAGCAGCTTTTTACAGGGCTTAGCCGGGGAGCTGTTTTTT.

This sequence joins TRBV27 and TRBJ1-3; D gene uncertain. CDR3 length: 15 residues. From germline, CDR1 is MNHEY and CDR2 SMNVEV (reference sequence). V shed 7 bases and J shed 0 bases, with 13 bases lying between them. The CDR3 DNA reads as TGTGCCAGCAAAGATGAATCCTACTCTGGAAACACCATATATTTT. Amino acid sequence: CASKDESYSGNTIYF.

This clonotype was seen at least ten times. The CDR3 reads CASSSSWGAGNQPQHF. CDR3 bases: TGTGCCAGCAGCTCCTCGTGGGGGGCTGGGAATCAGCCCCAGCATTTT. The V call is TRBV7-8, the J call TRBJ1-5; the D gene is possibly TRBD1 (6 bases). The CDR3 is 16 residues long. From germline, CDR1 is SGHVS and CDR2 FQNEAQ. Trimming removed 4 bases at V and 4 bases at J, with 17 bases between.

This clonotype has ten or more counts. V and J are TRBV7-3 and TRBJ1-1; weak D call: TRBD1 (6 bases). Germline lookup yields CDR1 SGHTA and CDR2 FQGTGA. V was trimmed by 6 bases and J by 0 bases, leaving 17 bases between them. The CDR3 has 16 residues. CDR3 DNA sequence: TGTGCCAGCAGACAGGGTTCGAGCAGCGTGAACACTGAAGCTTTCTTT. Translated: CASRQGSSSVNTEAFF.

This clonotype was recorded many times. This chain connects TRBV20-1 to TRBJ2-3; D remains unclear. Trimming left V 4 bases short and J 7 bases short, with 12 bases between. CDR1 and CDR2 from the germline V gene are DFQATT and SNEGSKA (reference sequence). This CDR3 is 12 amino acids long. The CDR3 DNA reads TGCAGTGCTACGCTATTAGAATATACGCAGTATTTT. Protein product: CSATLLEYTQYF.

This clonotype was detected many times. The V and J genes are TRBV20-1 and TRBJ2-2, with TRBD2 as a possible D gene (6 bases). V lost 2 bases and J 0 bases, leaving 10 bases between the germline ends. CDR1 is DFQATT, CDR2 SNEGSKA, per germline (reference sequence). The CDR3 extends over 15 amino acids. CDR3 coding DNA: TGCAGTGCTAGAAAGGCGGGATCGAACACCGGGGAGCTGTTTTTT. It specifies CSARKAGSNTGELFF.

In its sample, this clonotype was seen many times. The gene calls are TRBV6-2 or TRBV6-3 and TRBJ2-7; 14 positions match TRBD2. The germline CDR1 and CDR2 sequences are MNHEY and SVGEGT. The CDR3 spans 16 residues. DNA for the CDR3: TGTGCCAGCAGTCACGGGACTAGCGGGAGTCTTCTTTGGTCGGACGTC. Encoded protein: CASSHGTSGSLLWSDV.

This clonotype appeared a few times. This chain connects TRBV18 to TRBJ2-1; D might be TRBD1 or TRBD2, each matching 5 bases. Between the trimmed V and J ends, which lost 2 bases and 7 bases, there was a span of 18 bases. The CDR3 has 16 residues. Germline V gene data show CDR1 as KGHSH and CDR2 as LQKENI. The CDR3 region is CASSPSGTRRDNEQFF. The CDR3 DNA sequence: TGTGCCAGCTCACCATCCGGGACGAGACGAGATAATGAGCAGTTCTTC.

This clonotype was counted at least ten times. The chain couples TRBV13 to TRBJ2-1; TRBD2 matches 7 bases. Germline CDR1 reads PRHDT; CDR2 reads FYEKMQ (reference sequence). V gave up 5 bases and J gave up 9 bases; unmatched junction bases: 13. CDR3 length: 15 residues. In DNA form, the CDR3 reads TGTGCCAGCAGCCTCCCTGGCGTAGCGGGCAGTGAGCAGTTCTTC. It translates to CASSLPGVAGSEQFF.

The V and J genes are TRBV21-1 and TRBJ2-7; the D call of TRBD1 is as the table states it, not checked on the DNA. TRBV21-1 is flagged as a pseudogene. The CDR3 has 14 amino acids. The CDR3 DNA reads as TGTGCCAGCACCCATGACAGGGCAACCTACGAGCAGTACGTC. The encoded protein is CASTHDRATYEQYV.

This clonotype has a handful of counts. This chain links TRBV3-1 with TRBJ2-7; maybe TRBD2 (6 bases). Germline V CDR1 and CDR2: LGHDT, YNNKEL (reference sequence). The V end was cut by 1 base, the J end by 0 bases, with 13 bases between. The CDR3 totals 16 residues. CDR3 bases: TGTGCCAGCAGCCAAGTGTTGGGGGGTTCCTCCTACGAGCAGTACTTC. Protein sequence: CASSQVLGGSSYEQYF.

This clonotype was seen at least ten times. The rearrangement uses TRBV2 and TRBJ2-1, with D hard to call. From germline, CDR1 is SNHLY and CDR2 FYNNEI. V lost 4 bases and J lost 0, with 10 bases in between. This CDR3 has 15 amino acids. CDR3 amino acids: CASSVQTSSYNEQFF. The CDR3 DNA is TGTGCCAGCAGTGTCCAGACCAGCTCCTACAATGAGCAGTTCTTC.

In its sample, this clonotype was seen many times. This chain joins TRBV28 and TRBJ2-7, with D unclear. CDR3 length: 12 amino acids. With 5 bases removed from V and 2 bases from J, the gap between germline ends came to 7 bases. CDR1 MDHEN and CDR2 SYDVKM come from the germline V gene. The CDR3 DNA sequence: TGTGCCAGCAGTCTCGACACCTACGAGCAGTACTTC. This gives the protein CASSLDTYEQYF.

This clonotype occurred many times. The chain couples TRBV20-1 to TRBJ2-3; D may correspond to TRBD1 or TRBD2 (5 bases each). V was trimmed by 4 bases and J by 0 bases, leaving 14 bases between them. CDR1 and CDR2 (germline): DFQATT, SNEGSKA (reference sequence). CDR3 length equals 15 residues. The CDR3 region has the DNA TGCAGTGCTACCGGGACGGACCTTAGCACAGATACGCAGTATTTT. It encodes CSATGTDLSTDTQYF.